Listed here are 20 T cell receptor beta chains from one sample, sequenced in a study of T-cell reconstitution after alpha-beta-depleted transplantation in children. For TCRbeta, the library was prepared with unique molecular identifiers. TCRdb re-called the PCR reads with MiXCR, one entry per CDR3 protein. The table has over 300,000 distinct CDR3 sequences, over 9% seen once. The material was PBMCs from the stem cell graft donor, obtained from the stem cell graft. These receptors were taken from a human donor who donated a stem cell graft to a child with acute lymphoblastic leukemia.

This chain links TRBV4-3 with TRBJ1-6; tentatively, D is TRBD1 (6 bases). The CDR3 has 16 residues. CDR1 LGHNA and CDR2 YSLEER come from the germline V gene. V lost 5 bases, J lost 0 bases, and 11 bases lay in between. The CDR3 nucleotides are TGCGCCAGCAGCTCGAGGACAGTCTCCTATAATTCACCCCTCCACTTT. Its protein product is CASSSRTVSYNSPLHF.

Many counts were recorded for this clonotype. The V gene is TRBV20-1, the J gene TRBJ2-1; 11 bases fit TRBD2. CDR3 length: 15 residues. Germline V lookup: CDR1 DFQATT, CDR2 SNEGSKA (reference sequence). V lost 1 base, J lost 7 bases, and 6 bases stayed unmatched. CDR3 residues: CSARALSGRANEQFF. CDR3 bases: TGCAGTGCTAGAGCCCTTAGCGGGAGGGCAAATGAGCAGTTCTTC.

This clonotype was recorded at least ten times. The chain links TRBV7-2 to TRBJ1-4, with D hard to call. Per germline, CDR1 SGHTA and CDR2 FQGNSA. This CDR3 has 14 amino acids. Trimming took off 1 base at V and 9 bases at J, with 12 bases between the two ends. CDR3 protein: CASSLETARKKLFF. In DNA form, the CDR3 reads TGTGCCAGCAGCTTAGAGACGGCCCGAAAAAAACTGTTTTTT. The full variable domain, with the rest looked up from reference TRBV7-2 and TRBJ1-4, is GAGVSQSPSNKVTEKGKDVELRCDPISGHTALYWYRQSLGQGLEFLIYFQGNSAPDKSGLPSDRFSAERTGGSVSTLTIQRTQQEDSAVYLCASSLETARKKLFFGSGTQLSVL.

The chain joins TRBV4-3 to TRBJ2-3; 9 positions match TRBD1. This CDR3 is 16 amino acids long. J lost 2 bases, V lost 1 base, and 4 bases had no gene match. In germline, CDR1 is LGHNA, CDR2 YSLEER. The CDR3 sequence: CASSQAQGAYTDTQYF. The CDR3 nucleotides are TGCGCCAGCAGCCAAGCACAGGGGGCCTACACAGATACGCAGTATTTT.

This clonotype was recorded a few times. The rearrangement links TRBV4-3 to TRBJ2-2; 8 nucleotides line up with TRBD1. The germline gives CDR1 LGHNA, CDR2 YSLEER. The trim removed 1 base at V and 7 bases at J, leaving 8 bases unmatched. The CDR3 runs to 16 residues. The CDR3: CASSQVVTGAFGELFF. The DNA for the CDR3 is TGCGCCAGCAGCCAAGTCGTGACAGGGGCGTTCGGGGAGCTGTTTTTT.

This clonotype turned up a few times. This chain links TRBV5-8 with TRBJ2-2, with 9 bases lining up with TRBD1. The CDR3 loop spans 16 amino acids. Trimming took 4 bases from V and 5 from J; bases not matched to a gene: 9. Per the germline V gene, CDR1 is SGHTS and CDR2 is YDEGEE. The CDR3 nucleotides read TGTGCCAGCAGCATCATACCGGGACAGGGAACCGGGGAGCTGTTTTTT. Its protein is CASSIIPGQGTGELFF.

The chain uses TRBV7-8 and TRBJ2-1; a possible D gene is TRBD2 (6 bases). Germline V gene data show CDR1 as SGHVS and CDR2 as FQNEAQ. The CDR3 is made up of 14 amino acids. V gave up 5 bases and J gave up 6 bases, with 14 bases separating them. The CDR3 coding sequence is TGTGCCAGCAGCCCTAGCGATTCCCTCAATGAGCAGTTCTTC. Its protein product is CASSPSDSLNEQFF.

The rearrangement uses TRBV20-1 and TRBJ2-5; D perhaps matches TRBD2 (7 bases). V was shortened by 2 bases and J by 1 base, with 14 bases between the two germline ends. This CDR3 comprises 15 residues. CDR1 DFQATT and CDR2 SNEGSKA come from the germline V gene (reference sequence). The CDR3 protein is CSARRGAYSQETQYF. Written as DNA, the CDR3 is TGCAGTGCTAGACGGGGGGCTTACAGCCAAGAGACCCAGTACTTC.

This clonotype was seen only a few times. This chain connects TRBV4-1 to TRBJ2-7, with unresolved D. V shed 1 base and J shed 1 base, with 8 bases lying between them. The CDR3 is 14 amino acids. CDR1 is MGHRA and CDR2 is YSYEKL in the germline V gene. In nucleotides, the CDR3 is TGCGCCAGCAGCCAAGGGTGGATGTCCTACGAGCAGTACTTC. This encodes CASSQGWMSYEQYF.

The V call is TRBV19, the J call TRBJ2-1; 11 nucleotides line up with TRBD2. The CDR3 is 14 amino acids. The V gene end was trimmed by 3 bases and the J gene end by 6 bases; junction bases not matched to a gene: 1. Germline lookup yields CDR1 LNHDA and CDR2 SQIVND (reference sequence). This chain's CDR3 is CASSMGTSGNEQFF. The CDR3 DNA reads as TGTGCCAGTAGTATGGGGACTAGCGGCAATGAGCAGTTCTTC. Combining the CDR3 with reference TRBV19 and TRBJ2-1 gives the whole variable domain DGGITQSPKYLFRKEGQNVTLSCEQNLNHDAMYWYRQDPGQGLRLIYYSQIVNDFQKGDIAEGYSVSREKKESFPLTVTSAQKNPTAFYLCASSMGTSGNEQFFGPGTRLTVL.

V usage is TRBV28 and J usage is TRBJ1-1, with a tentative D call TRBD1 (5 bases). Trimming left V 4 bases short and J 6 bases short, with 9 bases between. The CDR3 contains 12 residues. CDR1 and CDR2 from the germline V gene are MDHEN and SYDVKM. CDR3 DNA: TGTGCCAGCAGTTCCTCGGGACCTGAAGCTTTCTTT. Protein: CASSSSGPEAFF.

The chain employs TRBV27 and TRBJ1-3; 10 nucleotides align to TRBD1. The germline V gene encodes CDR1 MNHEY and CDR2 SMNVEV (reference sequence). Trimming cost V 5 bases and J 0 bases; bases outside gene matches: 10. The CDR3 consists of 18 residues. The chain's CDR3 is CASSPGTGALFSGNTIYF. CDR3 DNA sequence: TGTGCCAGCAGTCCCGGGACAGGGGCGCTTTTCTCTGGAAACACCATATATTTT.

The chain recombines TRBV5-1 with TRBJ2-7; 8 bases align to TRBD1. The length of the CDR3 is 14 residues. Germline V gene data show CDR1 as SGHRS and CDR2 as YFSETQ. V was clipped by 4 bases and J by 8 bases; unmatched bases: 11. The CDR3 loop reads CASSAVTGGYKQYF. DNA of the CDR3: TGCGCCAGCAGCGCCGTTACAGGGGGTTACAAGCAGTACTTC.

J is TRBJ1-2 and V is TRBV18; D may be TRBD1 (6 bases). Germline V gene lookup returns CDR1 KGHSH and CDR2 LQKENI. The CDR3 runs to 14 residues. Trimming shortened V by 6 bases and J by 4 bases, and 15 bases separated the two germline ends. The CDR3 nucleotides read TGTGCCAGCTCCCGGGACGGGGGCACCTATGGCTACACCTTC. Its translation is CASSRDGGTYGYTF.

This clonotype was counted a few times. The chain uses TRBV20-1 and TRBJ2-1; no reliable D call. The CDR3 sequence is 12 residues long. V was cut by 1 base and J by 6 bases, with 7 bases left in between. CDR1 and CDR2 (germline): DFQATT, SNEGSKA (reference sequence). CDR3 in amino acids: CSARAPGNEQFF. CDR3 in DNA: TGCAGTGCTAGAGCGCCGGGCAATGAGCAGTTCTTC.

This clonotype was picked up many times. J is TRBJ1-2 and V is TRBV7-3; D unresolved. The CDR3 totals 13 residues. The V end lost 4 bases, the J end lost 3 bases, and 9 bases lay between the germline ends. Germline CDR1 and CDR2: SGHTA and FQGTGA. In DNA, the CDR3 is TGTGCCAGCAGCTCCTCAAGCGACTATGGCTACACCTTC. This codes for CASSSSSDYGYTF.

This clonotype was detected many times. The chain uses TRBV6-5 and TRBJ1-5, with D possibly being TRBD1 (5 bases). The CDR3 covers 16 residues. The germline V and J ends were trimmed by 2 bases and 7 bases, with 18 bases remaining between them. Germline assignment: CDR1 MNHEY and CDR2 SVGAGI. CDR3 DNA sequence: TGTGCCAGCAGTTACAAGGGGTTAGGGCTCGGACAGCCCCAGCATTTT. This codes for CASSYKGLGLGQPQHF.

The chain recombines TRBV27 with TRBJ2-7; 15 positions agree with TRBD2. The CDR3 is 18 amino acids. V dropped 6 bases and J dropped 4; count of bases not matched to a gene: 13. CDR1 and CDR2 (germline): MNHEY, SMNVEV (reference sequence). DNA of the CDR3: TGTGCCAGCAGACTTCCCGGGACTAGCGGGAGGATTACATACGAGCAGTACTTC. This encodes CASRLPGTSGRITYEQYF.

The chain's CDR3 is CASSQEGESYEQYF. CDR3 in DNA: TGTGCCAGCAGCCAAGAGGGGGAGAGCTACGAGCAGTACTTC. J is TRBJ2-7 and V is TRBV4-2; perhaps D is TRBD1 or TRBD2 (5 bases each). CDR3 length: 14 amino acids. CDR1 and CDR2 (germline): LGHNA, YNFKEQ. Trimming left V 0 bases short and J 3 bases short, with 9 bases between.

The gene calls are TRBV4-1 and TRBJ2-5; 8 bases line up with TRBD2. The V gene end was trimmed by 0 bases and the J gene end by 5 bases; junction bases not matched to a gene: 5. The V gene's germline CDR1 is MGHRA and CDR2 YSYEKL. This CDR3 is built from 15 residues. The CDR3 sequence: CASSQEKRERETQYF. CDR3 DNA sequence: TGCGCCAGCAGCCAAGAGAAGCGGGAGAGGGAGACCCAGTACTTC.